This is a list of T cell receptor beta chains from one sample in a study of T cell responses to AZD1222 COVID-19 vaccine. This table comes from immunoSEQ multiplex PCR, and its TCRdb copy is limited to in-frame clones, with some not included. The sample yields 210,000 or so clones, 85% to 95% seen once. This material consisted of peripheral blood, taken on day 0 of MenACWY control vaccination. All receptors derive from an adult in good health. Each CDR3 is given with its conserved first and last residue. Fields, in order: CDR3 protein, CDR3 DNA, clone size, D gene, CDR3 length, J gene, V gene. The D gene is left open where the match is weak. Where a row states a size, it is once, few, many or the class of an expanded clone; other rows omit it.

cdr3_aa: CASSQVGTTNEKLFF; cdr3_nt: TGCGCCAGCAGCCAAGTCGGTACAACTAATGAAAAACTGTTTTTT; clone_size: NA; d_call: NA; cdr3_length: 15; j_call: TRBJ1-4; v_call: TRBV4-1
cdr3_aa: CASSQDRGGWSEKLFF; cdr3_nt: TGTGCCAGCAGCCAAGATAGAGGAGGGTGGAGTGAAAAACTGTTTTTT; clone_size: once; d_call: NA; cdr3_length: 16; j_call: TRBJ1-4; v_call: TRBV3-1/TRBV3-2
cdr3_aa: CASSEMSHQNTEAFF; cdr3_nt: TGTGCCAGTAGTGAGATGAGTCATCAGAACACTGAAGCTTTCTTT; clone_size: NA; d_call: NA; cdr3_length: 15; j_call: TRBJ1-1; v_call: TRBV19
cdr3_aa: CASSFGQGIVQYF; cdr3_nt: TGTGCCAGCAGTTTCGGACAGGGTATCGTGCAGTACTTC; clone_size: NA; d_call: TRBD1; cdr3_length: 13; j_call: TRBJ2-7; v_call: TRBV6-2/TRBV6-3
cdr3_aa: CASSIGPDRRQTQYF; cdr3_nt: TGTGCCAGTAGTATAGGCCCGGACAGGAGACAGACCCAGTACTTC; clone_size: NA; d_call: TRBD1; cdr3_length: 15; j_call: TRBJ2-5; v_call: TRBV19
cdr3_aa: CASSPTGRGETQYF; cdr3_nt: TGTGCCAGCTCACCAACGGGCAGGGGAGAGACCCAGTACTTC; clone_size: NA; d_call: NA; cdr3_length: 14; j_call: TRBJ2-5; v_call: TRBV18
cdr3_aa: CASRARTGAGNTIYF; cdr3_nt: TGTGCCAGCAGGGCACGTACAGGGGCAGGAAACACCATATATTTT; clone_size: NA; d_call: TRBD1; cdr3_length: 15; j_call: TRBJ1-3; v_call: TRBV6-1
cdr3_aa: CASTSIGVSGNTIYF; cdr3_nt: TGTGCCAGCACTTCCATCGGGGTCTCTGGAAACACCATATATTTT; clone_size: once; d_call: NA; cdr3_length: 15; j_call: TRBJ1-3; v_call: TRBV6-6
cdr3_aa: CASSQTGTSSNSPLHF; cdr3_nt: TGTGCCAGCAGCCAAACAGGGACCTCCTCGAATTCACCCCTCCACTTT; clone_size: NA; d_call: NA; cdr3_length: 16; j_call: TRBJ1-6; v_call: TRBV3-1/TRBV3-2
cdr3_aa: CASSLAGGPTETQYF; cdr3_nt: TGCGCCAGCAGCTTGGCTGGCGGGCCCACTGAGACCCAGTACTTC; clone_size: NA; d_call: NA; cdr3_length: 15; j_call: TRBJ2-5; v_call: TRBV5-1
cdr3_aa: CASSNYGQGRGAEAFF; cdr3_nt: TGTGCCAGTAGTAATTACGGGCAGGGTAGAGGCGCTGAAGCTTTCTTT; clone_size: NA; d_call: NA; cdr3_length: 16; j_call: TRBJ1-1; v_call: TRBV19
cdr3_aa: CASSQQGALNTEAFF; cdr3_nt: TGTGCCAGCAGCCAACAGGGAGCCCTGAACACTGAAGCTTTCTTT; clone_size: NA; d_call: NA; cdr3_length: 15; j_call: TRBJ1-1; v_call: TRBV7-2
cdr3_aa: CASSYSWASNTEAFF; cdr3_nt: TGTGCCAGCAGTTACTCCTGGGCGTCGAACACTGAAGCTTTCTTT; clone_size: NA; d_call: NA; cdr3_length: 15; j_call: TRBJ1-1; v_call: TRBV6-5
cdr3_aa: CASSHAGTGDYGYTF; cdr3_nt: TGTGCCAGCAGCCACGCCGGGACAGGGGATTATGGCTACACCTTC; clone_size: once; d_call: TRBD1; cdr3_length: 15; j_call: TRBJ1-2; v_call: TRBV28
cdr3_aa: CASSLGDIYSYEQYF; cdr3_nt: TGTGCCAGCAGCTTGGGGGACATCTACTCCTACGAGCAGTACTTC; clone_size: NA; d_call: NA; cdr3_length: 15; j_call: TRBJ2-7; v_call: TRBV11-2
cdr3_aa: CASSRQGKDRYTF; cdr3_nt: TGTGCCAGCAGTCGACAGGGTAAAGATCGCTACACCTTC; clone_size: NA; d_call: TRBD1; cdr3_length: 13; j_call: TRBJ1-2; v_call: TRBV7-2
cdr3_aa: CASSEFTGPYGYTF; cdr3_nt: TGCGCCAGCAGTGAGTTCACAGGGCCCTATGGCTACACCTTC; clone_size: NA; d_call: NA; cdr3_length: 14; j_call: TRBJ1-2; v_call: TRBV10-2
cdr3_aa: CASTGRSYNSPLHF; cdr3_nt: TGTGCCAGCACAGGACGATCCTATAATTCACCCCTCCACTTT; clone_size: NA; d_call: NA; cdr3_length: 14; j_call: TRBJ1-6; v_call: TRBV6-5
cdr3_aa: CASSFPGTSFEQYF; cdr3_nt: TGTGCCAGCAGCTTTCCCGGGACTAGCTTCGAGCAGTACTTC; clone_size: NA; d_call: TRBD2; cdr3_length: 14; j_call: TRBJ2-7; v_call: TRBV11-1
cdr3_aa: CASSDGTGNQPQHF; cdr3_nt: TGTGCCAGCAGCGACGGTACAGGCAATCAGCCCCAGCATTTT; clone_size: NA; d_call: NA; cdr3_length: 14; j_call: TRBJ1-5; v_call: TRBV7-9
cdr3_aa: CASSLPGAGYTF; cdr3_nt: TGTGCCAGCAGTTTACCAGGGGCGGGCTACACCTTC; clone_size: NA; d_call: NA; cdr3_length: 12; j_call: TRBJ1-2; v_call: TRBV12-3/TRBV12-4
cdr3_aa: CASSLVSGGPNNEQFF; cdr3_nt: TGCGCCAGCAGCTTGGTGTCGGGGGGGCCTAACAATGAGCAGTTCTTC; clone_size: NA; d_call: TRBD2; cdr3_length: 16; j_call: TRBJ2-1; v_call: TRBV5-1
cdr3_aa: CASSDSSGGNTEAFF; cdr3_nt: TGTGCCAGCAGTGACTCTTCCGGGGGGAACACTGAAGCTTTCTTT; clone_size: once; d_call: NA; cdr3_length: 15; j_call: TRBJ1-1; v_call: TRBV6-4
cdr3_aa: CASCCKGLTEAFF; cdr3_nt: TGTGCCAGCTGTTGTAAGGGGTTGACTGAAGCTTTCTTT; clone_size: NA; d_call: NA; cdr3_length: 13; j_call: TRBJ1-1; v_call: TRBV6-4
cdr3_aa: CASSQDRPTTSGNTIYF; cdr3_nt: TGCGCCAGCAGCCAAGACAGACCAACGACCTCTGGAAACACCATATATTTT; clone_size: NA; d_call: NA; cdr3_length: 17; j_call: TRBJ1-3; v_call: TRBV4-3
cdr3_aa: CASSPWSRARSGANVLTF; cdr3_nt: TGTGCCAGCTCCCCTTGGAGTAGGGCCCGCTCTGGGGCCAACGTCCTGACTTTC; clone_size: NA; d_call: NA; cdr3_length: 18; j_call: TRBJ2-6; v_call: TRBV27
cdr3_aa: CASSFGGDSNQPQHF; cdr3_nt: TGTGCCAGCAGCTTCGGGGGGGATAGCAATCAGCCCCAGCATTTT; clone_size: NA; d_call: NA; cdr3_length: 15; j_call: TRBJ1-5; v_call: TRBV7-9
cdr3_aa: CASSPDRANTEAFF; cdr3_nt: TGTGCCAGCAGCCCTGACAGGGCCAACACTGAAGCTTTCTTT; clone_size: NA; d_call: TRBD1; cdr3_length: 14; j_call: TRBJ1-1; v_call: TRBV7-9
cdr3_aa: CASSLATGNQPQHF; cdr3_nt: TGTGCCAGCAGCTTGGCAACAGGGAACCAGCCCCAGCATTTT; clone_size: NA; d_call: NA; cdr3_length: 14; j_call: TRBJ1-5; v_call: TRBV5-8
cdr3_aa: CASSPRQGHYGYTF; cdr3_nt: TGTGCCAGCAGCCCCAGACAGGGTCACTATGGCTACACCTTC; clone_size: NA; d_call: TRBD1; cdr3_length: 14; j_call: TRBJ1-2; v_call: TRBV7-9
cdr3_aa: CASSVRTASYEQYF; cdr3_nt: TGTGCCAGCAGTGTAAGGACAGCCTCCTACGAGCAGTACTTC; clone_size: NA; d_call: NA; cdr3_length: 14; j_call: TRBJ2-7; v_call: TRBV2